This TCR beta chain is drawn from a study of cytomegalovirus exposure and HLA in healthy donors. Background on the study: Approximately 85 million unique TCRs from HLA-typed donors were held in an early data release.

The PCR contained 60 Vbeta and 13 Jbeta primers. Generated by immunoSEQ multiplex PCR, the TCRdb table keeps only in-frame clones and is missing some. The sample lists 250,000 to 300,000 clones, around 90% occurring once. This CDR3 is built from 16 residues. CDR1 SGDLS and CDR2 YYNGEE come from the germline V gene. J lost 0 bases, V lost 1 base, and 3 bases had no gene match. General study points: By a later analysis, the bulk of CMV-associated TCR beta chains appeared HLA-restricted. A link between a missense DCLRE1C variant and TCR beta V- and J-gene trimming emerged from a later analysis. There were some V segments, including TRBV6-2 and TRBV6-3, excluded as indistinguishable.

For this clone: Its antigen remains unidentified.

The receptor was derived from a girl aged 2-15 years in good health and CMV-seronegative. The rearrangement links TRBV9 to TRBJ2-2; 7 bases are a match to TRBD1. The sample consisted of PBMCs. Here the CDR3 DNA reads TGTGCCAGCAGCGTACAGGGACAGACGAACACCGGGGAGCTGTTTTTT. This codes for CASSVQGQTNTGELFF.